The 25 T cell receptor beta chains listed next were all sequenced from one sample in a study of blood T cells in healthy people across ages. It was with a sample-barcoded 5' primer and a J-beta primer mix that a second PCR of about 6 to 12 cycles was run. TCRdb passed the 5' RACE reads through MiXCR, listing each CDR3 protein once. The table includes approximately 790,000 distinct CDR3 sequences, approximately 65% detected once. The sample comprised blood. Receptors originate from a man aged 25-45 years in good health.

This clonotype was picked up one time. V and J are TRBV4-3 and TRBJ1-6; TRBD1 aligns across 7 bases. V gave up 0 bases and J gave up 7 bases; unmatched junction bases: 6. This CDR3 is built from 16 residues. Germline V gene sequence: CDR1 LGHNA, CDR2 YSLEER. The CDR3 spells CASSQDPGQSNSPLHF. The CDR3 bases are TGCGCCAGCAGCCAAGATCCGGGACAGTCCAATTCACCCCTCCACTTT.

The chain uses TRBV20-1 and TRBJ1-2; 9 bases fit TRBD1. There are 14 residues in the CDR3. CDR1 is DFQATT, CDR2 SNEGSKA, per germline (reference sequence). The ends lost 8 bases at V and 7 bases at J; junction bases unmatched: 14. The CDR3 protein is CSSEQGAEERGYTF. The CDR3 DNA follows: TGCAGTTCAGAACAGGGGGCGGAAGAACGTGGCTACACCTTC.

This CDR3 reads CASSRQGLAGATEVDTQYF. Written as DNA, the CDR3 is TGTGCCAGCAGCCGGCAAGGACTAGCGGGGGCCACAGAGGTGGATACGCAGTATTTT. V and J are TRBV7-3 and TRBJ2-3; 13 bases are shared with TRBD2. Germline values: CDR1 SGHTA, CDR2 FQGTGA. V lost 5 bases, J lost 6 bases, and 17 bases stayed unmatched. The CDR3 is 19 residues long.

The chain has TRBV29-1 and TRBJ1-5; 7 nucleotides line up with TRBD1. The V gene end was trimmed by 5 bases and the J gene end by 3 bases; junction bases not matched to a gene: 4. The CDR3 is 13 amino acids. CDR1 is SQVTM and CDR2 is ANQGSEA in the germline V gene. The CDR3, as DNA: TGCAGCGTTCAAGGACAGGACAATCAGCCCCAGCATTTT. It specifies CSVQGQDNQPQHF.

The chain recombines TRBV9 with TRBJ2-6; D possibly corresponds to TRBD2 (5 bases). The ends were cut back, 0 bases at V and 2 bases at J, with 6 bases in the middle. The CDR3 totals 15 residues. Germline V gene data show CDR1 as SGDLS and CDR2 as YYNGEE. CDR3: CASSVAGAGANVLTF. DNA for the CDR3: TGTGCCAGCAGCGTAGCCGGGGCTGGGGCCAACGTCCTGACTTTC.

This clonotype was detected only a few times. The chain employs TRBV12-3 or TRBV12-4 and TRBJ2-5; 8 nucleotides match TRBD1. Losses at the gene ends were 6 bases for V and 3 bases for J; bases not matched to a gene: 12. The CDR3 runs to 16 residues. The CDR3 nucleotides are TGTGCCAGCAGCAACTCGGACAGGGACCAAAAAGAGACCCAGTACTTC. Its translation is CASSNSDRDQKETQYF.

This clonotype was seen a handful of times. The V gene is TRBV18, the J gene TRBJ2-1; no definite D call. V was cut by 2 bases and J by 10 bases, with 12 bases left in between. Germline V gene lookup returns CDR1 KGHSH and CDR2 LQKENI. The CDR3 loop spans 13 amino acids. CDR3 residues: CASSPRTANEQFF. CDR3 coding DNA: TGTGCCAGCTCACCAAGGACGGCCAACGAGCAGTTCTTC.

The V and J genes are TRBV10-2 and TRBJ2-5; 12 bases are shared with TRBD1. The junction had 7 bases not matched to a gene; V was cut back by 4 bases and J by 1 base. Germline V gene lookup returns CDR1 WSHSY and CDR2 SAAADI. There are 17 residues in the CDR3. The CDR3 sequence is CASSVWGQGAVQETQYF. CDR3 in DNA: TGCGCCAGCAGTGTTTGGGGACAGGGGGCAGTCCAAGAGACCCAGTACTTC.

This chain uses TRBV7-8 with TRBJ2-7; 7 bases map to TRBD1. V lost 1 base and J lost 1; bases outside the gene matches: 7. CDR1 is SGHVS and CDR2 is FQNEAQ in the germline V gene. The CDR3 consists of 16 residues. CDR3 amino acids: CASSLETTGRSYEQYF. The CDR3 DNA sequence: TGTGCCAGCAGCTTAGAAACGACAGGGAGATCCTACGAGCAGTACTTC.

The chain uses TRBV28 and TRBJ2-4; D gene unclear. In germline, CDR1 is MDHEN, CDR2 SYDVKM. V lost 3 bases and J 1 base, leaving 13 bases between the germline ends. CDR3 length: 16 amino acids. CDR3 loop: CASSLSVDAAKNIQYF. The CDR3 nucleotides read TGTGCCAGCAGTTTGTCGGTAGACGCGGCCAAAAACATTCAGTACTTC.

This clonotype was counted only a few times. The chain is built from TRBV6-2 or TRBV6-3 and TRBJ2-4; 10 nucleotides match TRBD1. The CDR3 extends over 18 amino acids. V lost 2 bases to trimming and J lost 1 base; unmatched junction nucleotides: 8. Germline V CDR1 and CDR2: MNHEY, SVGEGT. CDR3 in amino acids: CASSYGTGAGRAKNIQYF. DNA for the CDR3: TGTGCCAGCAGTTACGGGACAGGGGCCGGACGGGCCAAAAACATTCAGTACTTC.

The chain links TRBV10-3 to TRBJ1-5; 10 bases align to TRBD1. Germline-derived CDR1 and CDR2 are ENHRY and SYGVKD. The CDR3 sequence is 15 residues long. J was trimmed by 3 bases and V by 4 bases; bases with no gene match: 3. Written as DNA, the CDR3 is TGTGCCATCAGTGGGGGGACAGGGGTCAATCAGCCCCAGCATTTT. Translated, it gives CAISGGTGVNQPQHF.

The chain combines TRBV20-1 with TRBJ1-2; the D gene is possibly TRBD1 (6 bases). This CDR3 has 11 residues. V was pared by 6 bases and J by 4 bases, with 9 bases between. Germline V gene lookup returns CDR1 DFQATT and CDR2 SNEGSKA (reference sequence). The CDR3 DNA reads TGCAGTGCGATACAGGGCTATGGCTACACCTTC. Translated: CSAIQGYGYTF.

This clonotype was seen a few times. The chain recombines TRBV4-3 with TRBJ2-3; no reliable D call. Germline CDR1 reads LGHNA; CDR2 reads YSLEER. This CDR3 has 14 residues. Trimming stripped 0 bases from V and 4 bases from J, with 8 bases between. CDR3 coding DNA: TGCGCCAGCAGCCAAGAGTCCATGGCAGATACGCAGTATTTT. It yields the protein CASSQESMADTQYF.

The chain has TRBV7-2 and TRBJ1-4; a possible D gene is TRBD1 (5 bases). From germline, CDR1 is SGHTA and CDR2 FQGNSA. Trimming left V 7 bases short and J 7 bases short, with 22 bases between. The CDR3 loop spans 16 amino acids. The CDR3 is CASTLGTGRAAEKLFF. CDR3 DNA sequence: TGTGCCAGCACCCTGGGGACCGGAAGGGCTGCTGAAAAACTGTTTTTT.

The V and J genes are TRBV6-4 and TRBJ2-1; 9 nucleotides align to TRBD2. The germline V gene has CDR1 MRHNA and CDR2 SNTAGT. CDR3 length: 16 amino acids. With V trimmed by 0 bases and J by 6 bases, 6 bases remained unmatched. Here the CDR3 reads CASSDSGGGAVNEQFF. Written as DNA, the CDR3 is TGTGCCAGCAGTGACTCCGGCGGGGGGGCCGTCAATGAGCAGTTCTTC.

The chain employs TRBV29-1 and TRBJ2-1; D is unresolved. The CDR3 is made up of 13 amino acids. The V end lost 3 bases, the J end lost 12 bases, and 18 bases lay between the germline ends. Germline V gene data show CDR1 as SQVTM and CDR2 as ANQGSEA. The DNA of the CDR3 is TGCAGCGTTGAGTCGTCTTGGCTTGCAACGCAGTTCTTC. Translated, it gives CSVESSWLATQFF.

The chain has TRBV20-1 and TRBJ2-7; TRBD1 aligns across 8 bases. CDR1 DFQATT and CDR2 SNEGSKA come from the germline V gene (reference sequence). This CDR3 is built from 13 residues. The CDR3 spells CSAMYRGAYEQYF. The CDR3 DNA reads TGCAGCGCAATGTACAGGGGGGCCTACGAGCAGTACTTC.

This chain links TRBV10-3 with TRBJ2-7; 8 nucleotides agree with TRBD1. This CDR3 has 16 residues. Trimming at V came to 8 bases and at J to 4 bases, leaving 16 bases not matched to a gene. The germline CDR1 and CDR2 sequences are ENHRY and SYGVKD. The CDR3 region is CAIAMTGTGPLYEQYF. The CDR3 DNA follows: TGTGCCATCGCAATGACCGGGACAGGTCCTTTGTACGAGCAGTACTTC.

The rearrangement uses TRBV6-2 or TRBV6-3 and TRBJ2-1; D tentatively reads TRBD1 or TRBD2 (5 bases each). V was trimmed by 5 bases and J by 5 bases, leaving 13 bases between them. CDR1 is MNHEY and CDR2 is SVGEGT in the germline V gene. The length of the CDR3 is 14 residues. This chain's CDR3 is CASSGNWGNNEQFF. CDR3 nucleotides: TGTGCCAGCAGTGGGAATTGGGGGAACAATGAGCAGTTCTTC.

The rearrangement uses TRBV27 and TRBJ1-1; no clear D gene. V shed 5 bases and J shed 1 base, with 8 bases lying between them. This CDR3 has 13 residues. The germline CDR1 and CDR2 sequences are MNHEY and SMNVEV (reference sequence). The CDR3 protein is CASSRRGNTEAFF. The DNA for the CDR3 is TGTGCCAGCAGTCGGCGGGGGAACACTGAAGCTTTCTTT.

The CDR3 DNA reads TGTGCCAGCCGCTCGAGACAGGGGTATCAAGAGACCCAGTACTTC. This encodes CASRSRQGYQETQYF. The V call is TRBV6-6, the J call TRBJ2-5, with 8 bases matching TRBD1. CDR1 and CDR2 from the germline V gene are MNHNY and SVGAGI (reference sequence). V dropped 8 bases and J dropped 2; count of bases not matched to a gene: 10. The CDR3 spans 15 residues.

The chain combines TRBV6-6 with TRBJ2-5, with D unresolved. The CDR3 spans 13 residues. Germline V gene sequence: CDR1 MNHNY, CDR2 SVGAGI (reference sequence). V was clipped by 5 bases and J by 1 base, with 8 bases between them. CDR3 sequence reads: CASSPTSQETQYF. The CDR3 DNA sequence: TGTGCCAGCAGTCCAACCAGCCAAGAGACCCAGTACTTC.

The rearrangement uses TRBV7-2 and TRBJ1-1; tentative D call: TRBD1 (6 bases). There are 16 residues in the CDR3. The ends were cut back, 5 bases at V and 0 bases at J, with 16 bases in the middle. Germline V CDR1 and CDR2: SGHTA, FQGNSA. CDR3 coding DNA: TGTGCCAGCAGCCCCCAGGGGACGTACATGAACACTGAAGCTTTCTTT. Amino acids: CASSPQGTYMNTEAFF.

CDR3 sequence reads: CSARDWASGGFTETQYF. CDR3 coding DNA: TGCAGTGCTAGAGATTGGGCTAGCGGGGGGTTCACAGAGACCCAGTACTTC. This chain uses TRBV20-1 with TRBJ2-5, with TRBD2 matching over 11 bases. The trim removed 0 bases at V and 4 bases at J, leaving 10 bases unmatched. This CDR3 is 17 amino acids long. The germline V gene has CDR1 DFQATT and CDR2 SNEGSKA (reference sequence).